This T cell receptor (beta chain) was captured in a study of lymphopenia after photon versus proton radiotherapy. Note on this clone: Its antigen is unidentified.

The V and J ends lost 6 bases and 1 base respectively, with 10 bases between them. The germline V gene encodes CDR1 MNHEY and CDR2 SMNVEV (reference sequence). The CDR3 sequence is 14 residues long. Study outcomes and limitations: Proton therapy kept repertoires fairly stable, unlike photons, which gained effector/memory cells. Better survival with proton therapy was suggested as possible, not demonstrated. Oligoclonal CD8+ Temra expansion after nadir drove photon patients' diversity drop.

TCRdb's table, derived via immunoSEQ multiplex PCR, lists solely in-frame clones and lacks some. The sample comprises approximately 150,000 clones, less than 90% of which are singletons, and about 4.7% rests with the top ten. The sequence was obtained from a middle-aged man with gastric cancer. The source material was peripheral blood, sampled from a patient treated with photon-based radiotherapy. The chain joins TRBV27 to TRBJ2-1; no reliable D call. The CDR3 loop reads CASSPQVSYNEQFF. The CDR3 coding sequence is TGTGCCAGCAGCCCTCAGGTATCCTACAATGAGCAGTTCTTC.